This TCR beta chain was sequenced for a study of T-cell memory formation after mild COVID-19. TCRdb analysed the 5' RACE reads with MiXCR anew, one entry per CDR3 protein. The sample shows roughly 130,000 distinct CDR3 sequences, 16% of them seen only once. J lost 2 bases, V lost 10 bases, and 9 bases had no gene match. The CDR3 runs 14 residues. Germline V CDR1 and CDR2: MNHEY, SMNVEV (reference sequence). This clonotype occurred a few times. The receptor comes from an adult woman who had mild COVID-19 (a few samples of this study predate the infection). Cell type and time point are not known. V gene TRBV27 combines with J gene TRBJ2-7, with 9 bases that match TRBD2. What was sequenced was PBMCs or a T cell subset sorted from them (not recorded which). The CDR3 reads CATAGLAQTYEQYF. The CDR3 DNA is TGTGCCACCGCGGGACTAGCCCAGACCTACGAGCAGTACTTC.